One and the same sample provided the 25 T cell receptor beta chains below, sequenced in a study of blood T cell repertoires in COVID-19 (dated by TCRdb to about 2020). Library preparation used the immunoSEQ multiplex PCR assay. In TCRdb, the immuneACCESS table is reduced to in-frame sequences with V and J assigned. These tables do not hold every clone; where another copy was compared, an unresolved V gene accounts for under half, and the others remain unexplained. The sample yields roughly 97,000 clones; roughly nine tenths were counted once. The top ten clones comprise 5.5% to 7% of the sample. The source material was peripheral blood. These TCRs come from a human donor in a cohort sampled during active COVID-19.

With respect to this clone: At one of its ends the junction is not consistent with the germline gene, which may arise from a read error. The chain joins TRBV3-1 (or the pseudogene TRBV3-2) to TRBJ2-3; 9 bases agree with TRBD2. Germline-derived CDR1 and CDR2 are LGHDT and YNNKEL (reference sequence). CDR3 size: 15 residues. As DNA, the CDR3 is TGTGCCACCAGCGCTTGGAGCGGGGGGTACGATACGCAGTATTTT. Amino acid sequence: CATSAWSGGYDTQYF.

The V gene is TRBV6-5, the J gene TRBJ2-7; 9 bases are a match to TRBD2. This CDR3 is built from 14 residues. CDR1 and CDR2 (germline): MNHEY, SVGAGI. The V segment lost 8 bases and the J segment 2 bases; nucleotides outside the gene matches: 7. CDR3 protein: CASWSSGGTYEQYF. CDR3 DNA: TGTGCCAGCTGGAGTAGCGGGGGAACCTACGAGCAGTACTTC.

This sequence joins TRBV6-5 and TRBJ2-3, with 7 bases lining up with TRBD2. Germline V gene lookup returns CDR1 MNHEY and CDR2 SVGAGI. The CDR3 length is 14 residues. The trim removed 5 bases at V and 2 bases at J, leaving 4 bases unmatched. The CDR3 sequence: CASSLADDTDTQYF. DNA for the CDR3: TGTGCCAGCAGTCTAGCGGACGACACAGATACGCAGTATTTT.

This chain joins TRBV6-1 and TRBJ2-5; 7 positions match TRBD1. The CDR3 has 15 residues. Germline V CDR1 and CDR2: MNHNS, SASEGT. The V segment lost 3 bases and the J segment 3 bases; nucleotides outside the gene matches: 7. The CDR3 region is CASSDFSTGKETQYF. The CDR3 DNA sequence: TGTGCCAGCAGTGATTTCTCGACAGGGAAAGAGACCCAGTACTTC.

The V and J genes are TRBV3-1 (or the pseudogene TRBV3-2) and TRBJ2-1, with a possible D match to TRBD1 (5 bases). The CDR3 is 16 residues long. Trimming pared 0 bases from V and 5 bases from J, leaving 14 bases between. Germline CDR1 reads LGHDT; CDR2 reads YNNKEL (reference sequence). For the CDR3, the DNA is TGTGCCAGCAGCCAAGATGGGTGGGGCGTCAACAATGAGCAGTTCTTC. Translation gives CASSQDGWGVNNEQFF.

The rearrangement joins TRBV27 to TRBJ2-7, with TRBD2 matching over 7 bases. Germline V gene sequence: CDR1 MNHEY, CDR2 SMNVEV (reference sequence). The CDR3 totals 16 residues. V lost 6 bases to trimming and J lost 3 bases; unmatched junction nucleotides: 14. CDR3 bases: TGTGCCAGCAGCCCCCTTCTAGCGGCCGCGTACTACGAGCAGTACTTC. It translates to CASSPLLAAAYYEQYF.

For the CDR3, the DNA is TGTGCCAGTTCCAATAGGGGAGATACGCAGTATTTT. Its translation is CASSNRGDTQYF. The rearrangement joins TRBV7-9 to TRBJ2-3; possibly TRBD1 for D (5 bases). The CDR3 extends over 12 amino acids. V was cut by 9 bases and J by 5 bases, with 12 bases left in between. CDR1 is SEHNR and CDR2 is FQNEAQ in the germline V gene (reference sequence).

The CDR3 DNA sequence: TGTGCCAGCAGTTTTCTTTCCACTAGCCCCTCGGGAGATACGCAGTATTTT. Amino acids: CASSFLSTSPSGDTQYF. The rearrangement uses TRBV28 and TRBJ2-3; D perhaps matches TRBD2 (6 bases). The CDR3 is made up of 17 amino acids. V was shortened by 3 bases and J by 5 bases, with 21 bases between the two germline ends. The germline V gene encodes CDR1 MDHEN and CDR2 SYDVKM.

The V gene is TRBV12-2, the J gene TRBJ2-1; the D call of TRBD2 is as the table states it, not checked on the DNA. TRBV12-2 is given as a pseudogene. CDR3 size: 17 residues. For the CDR3, the DNA is TGTGCAAGTCGCCTGGGGAAGCGGGGGGAAAGATACAATGAGCAGTTCTTC. Translating it yields CASRLGKRGERYNEQFF.

The genes are TRBV12-5 and TRBJ1-2, with 7 bases matching TRBD1. The germline V gene has CDR1 LGHNT and CDR2 FRNRAP. CDR3 length: 14 amino acids. Losses at the gene ends were 7 bases for V and 6 bases for J; bases not matched to a gene: 11. The CDR3 nucleotides are TGTGCTAGTGCCCTATTCACAGGGGAGAATGGCTACACCTTC. It encodes CASALFTGENGYTF.

CDR3 loop: CAWSRQTSEAFF. Written as DNA, the CDR3 is TGTGCCTGGAGTCGACAGACCTCTGAAGCTTTCTTT. The J gene is TRBJ1-1, the V gene TRBV30; the D gene is possibly TRBD1 (5 bases). Germline CDR1 reads GTSNPN; CDR2 reads SVGIG (reference sequence). Trimming removed 2 bases from V and 6 bases from J, with 10 bases in between. This CDR3 is built from 12 residues.

The CDR3 loop reads CASRGGWGQRDEQYF. The CDR3 coding sequence is TGTGCCAGCAGGGGCGGCTGGGGGCAGAGGGACGAGCAGTACTTC. The chain uses TRBV21-1 and TRBJ2-7; the table's D call TRBD1 went unverified against the DNA. TRBV21-1 is shown as a pseudogene. CDR3 length equals 15 residues.

V is TRBV27 and J is TRBJ1-5; 7 nucleotides match TRBD1. Germline V lookup: CDR1 MNHEY, CDR2 SMNVEV (reference sequence). The CDR3 consists of 15 residues. J lost 3 bases, V lost 5 bases, and 7 bases had no gene match. The CDR3 spells CASSNLGQNNQPQHF. The DNA of the CDR3 is TGTGCCAGCAGTAACTTGGGACAGAACAATCAGCCCCAGCATTTT.

This rearrangement joins TRBV4-1 to TRBJ2-7, with 13 bases identical to TRBD2. J lost 2 bases, V lost 0 bases, and 7 bases had no gene match. CDR1 is MGHRA and CDR2 is YSYEKL in the germline V gene. There are 18 residues in the CDR3. The CDR3 DNA reads TGCGCCAGCAGCCAAGATCGTAGCGGACTAGCGGGAGCCTACGAGCAGTACTTC. Its translation: CASSQDRSGLAGAYEQYF.

This chain joins TRBV28 and TRBJ2-3, with D uncertain. The length of the CDR3 is 12 residues. V was pared by 2 bases and J by 7 bases, with 7 bases between. Per the germline V gene, CDR1 is MDHEN and CDR2 is SYDVKM. The CDR3 DNA reads TGTGCCAGCAGTTTACCCCTAAATACGCAGTATTTT. It is translated as CASSLPLNTQYF.

This chain joins TRBV9 and TRBJ1-4; 7 positions match TRBD1. After removal of 2 bases from V and 0 bases from J, the junction contained 1 base not matched to a gene. Germline V gene lookup returns CDR1 SGDLS and CDR2 YYNGEE. CDR3 length equals 15 residues. The CDR3 nucleotides are TGTGCCAGCAGCGTTGGGACAGCAACTAATGAAAAACTGTTTTTT. Its translation: CASSVGTATNEKLFF. The full variable domain, in which reference TRBV9 and TRBJ1-4 provide the parts outside the CDR3, is DSGVTQTPKHLITATGQRVTLRCSPRSGDLSVYWYQQSLDQGLQFLIQYYNGEERAKGNILERFSAQQFPDLHSELNLSSLELGDSALYFCASSVGTATNEKLFFGSGTQLSVL.

This rearrangement joins TRBV7-6 to TRBJ2-7, with a possible D match to TRBD1 (6 bases). The CDR3 totals 16 residues. Germline V gene sequence: CDR1 SGHVS, CDR2 FNYEAQ. V was pared by 3 bases and J by 0 bases, with 15 bases between. Here the CDR3 DNA reads TGTGCCAGCAGCTTTGGGGACACAAGAAACTCCTACGAGCAGTACTTC. Its translation: CASSFGDTRNSYEQYF. The full variable domain, with the rest looked up from reference TRBV7-6 and TRBJ2-7, is GAGVSQSPRYKVTKRGQDVALRCDPISGHVSLYWYRQALGQGPEFLTYFNYEAQQDKSGLPNDRFSAERPEGSISTLTIQRTEQRDSAMYRCASSFGDTRNSYEQYFGPGTRLTVT.

The rearrangement links TRBV6-6 to TRBJ2-5, with D possibly being TRBD1 (6 bases). This CDR3 has 13 residues. V was pared by 8 bases and J by 4 bases, with 14 bases between. The germline V gene has CDR1 MNHNY and CDR2 SVGAGI (reference sequence). This CDR3 is CASARGSGETQYF. As DNA, the CDR3 is TGTGCCAGCGCAAGGGGGTCGGGAGAGACCCAGTACTTC.

The chain joins TRBV7-2 to TRBJ2-7; 7 nucleotides match TRBD2. The CDR3 is made up of 13 amino acids. V was pared by 6 bases and J by 0 bases, with 2 bases of the junction left unmatched. From germline, CDR1 is SGHTA and CDR2 FQGNSA. The CDR3 protein is CASRRGSSYEQYF. The DNA of the CDR3 is TGTGCCAGCAGGCGGGGGAGCTCCTACGAGCAGTACTTC.

The J gene is TRBJ2-3, the V gene TRBV11-3; D gene unclear. This CDR3 spans 15 amino acids. Germline CDR1 is SGHNT and CDR2 is YENEEA. V was cut by 3 bases and J by 0 bases, with 10 bases left in between. As DNA, the CDR3 is TGTGCCAGCAGCTTGGGCTCCCTAAGCACAGATACGCAGTATTTT. It translates to CASSLGSLSTDTQYF.

The CDR3 DNA reads TGTGCCAGCAGTTTAATGGAGACTTATTATGGCTACACCTTC. Translated, it gives CASSLMETYYGYTF. The chain joins TRBV28 to TRBJ1-2; D is unclear. Germline V gives CDR1 MDHEN, CDR2 SYDVKM. V dropped 2 bases and J dropped 5 bases, with 12 bases sitting between them. CDR3 length: 14 residues.

The chain links TRBV6-2 or TRBV6-3 to TRBJ1-5, with D possibly matching TRBD1 (6 bases). V gave up 6 bases and J gave up 0 bases, with 15 bases separating them. The CDR3 sequence is 16 residues long. Germline CDR1 MNHEY, CDR2 SVGEGT. In DNA, the CDR3 is TGTGCCAGCAGACCTACAGGGACATATAGCAATCAGCCCCAGCATTTT. Its protein product is CASRPTGTYSNQPQHF.

This chain connects TRBV4-3 to TRBJ2-1; a possible D gene is TRBD2 (5 bases). Germline loops: CDR1 LGHNA, CDR2 YSLEER. The CDR3 totals 16 residues. V was shortened by 1 base and J by 3 bases, with 13 bases between the two germline ends. CDR3 protein: CASSQGNSEIYNEQFF. The CDR3 nucleotides read TGCGCCAGCAGCCAAGGAAATAGCGAGATCTACAATGAGCAGTTCTTC.

V and J are TRBV30 and TRBJ1-5; no clear D. Trimming cost V 2 bases and J 0 bases, with 5 bases left between them. The length of the CDR3 is 13 residues. Germline lookup yields CDR1 GTSNPN and CDR2 SVGIG (reference sequence). CDR3 in amino acids: CAWSFGSNQPQHF. The CDR3 region has the DNA TGTGCCTGGAGTTTCGGTAGCAATCAGCCCCAGCATTTT.

CDR3 in amino acids: CASSGTASQGGYTF. Written as DNA, the CDR3 is TGTGCCAGCAGCGGGACAGCATCCCAGGGTGGCTACACCTTC. This rearrangement joins TRBV27 to TRBJ1-2, with 7 bases fitting TRBD1. Germline CDR1 MNHEY, CDR2 SMNVEV (reference sequence). CDR3 length: 14 amino acids. The V gene end was trimmed by 6 bases and the J gene end by 7 bases; junction bases not matched to a gene: 11.